This record concerns one TCR beta chain sequence. The antigen is undetermined. Repertoires were generated with immunoSEQ multiplex PCR, while TCRdb's copy carries only in-frame clones and drops some. The sample has 15,000 to 20,000 clones, roughly 83% seen once; the top ten hold more than 6.5%. The entry originates in a study of blood T cell dynamics during melanoma immunotherapy. In the study overall: Standard first-line treatment here was pembrolizumab or nivolumab plus ipilimumab in metastatic melanoma.

Time point: pre-treatment baseline. Samples come from before therapy and from week 3 after the first blockade cycle. Study-level findings and limits: It remained unknown if the driving T cell clones were melanoma-specific.

The sequence came from a human donor with melanoma. Sequencing used blood, obtained from a patient treated with checkpoint blockade.

The CDR3 protein is CASSLPGLAGVSREQFF. The DNA of the CDR3 is TGTGCCAGCAGCTTACCCGGACTAGCGGGAGTCTCCAGGGAGCAGTTCTTC. The V and J genes are TRBV7-2 and TRBJ2-1, with 13 nucleotides matching TRBD2. Looked up from germline, CDR1 is SGHTA and CDR2 is FQGNSA. With 2 bases clipped from V and 10 bases from J, the junction kept 11 bases outside the gene matches. The CDR3 covers 17 residues. The whole variable domain, remainder taken from reference TRBV7-2 and TRBJ2-1, is GAGVSQSPSNKVTEKGKDVELRCDPISGHTALYWYRQSLGQGLEFLIYFQGNSAPDKSGLPSDRFSAERTGGSVSTLTIQRTQQEDSAVYLCASSLPGLAGVSREQFFGPGTRLTVL.